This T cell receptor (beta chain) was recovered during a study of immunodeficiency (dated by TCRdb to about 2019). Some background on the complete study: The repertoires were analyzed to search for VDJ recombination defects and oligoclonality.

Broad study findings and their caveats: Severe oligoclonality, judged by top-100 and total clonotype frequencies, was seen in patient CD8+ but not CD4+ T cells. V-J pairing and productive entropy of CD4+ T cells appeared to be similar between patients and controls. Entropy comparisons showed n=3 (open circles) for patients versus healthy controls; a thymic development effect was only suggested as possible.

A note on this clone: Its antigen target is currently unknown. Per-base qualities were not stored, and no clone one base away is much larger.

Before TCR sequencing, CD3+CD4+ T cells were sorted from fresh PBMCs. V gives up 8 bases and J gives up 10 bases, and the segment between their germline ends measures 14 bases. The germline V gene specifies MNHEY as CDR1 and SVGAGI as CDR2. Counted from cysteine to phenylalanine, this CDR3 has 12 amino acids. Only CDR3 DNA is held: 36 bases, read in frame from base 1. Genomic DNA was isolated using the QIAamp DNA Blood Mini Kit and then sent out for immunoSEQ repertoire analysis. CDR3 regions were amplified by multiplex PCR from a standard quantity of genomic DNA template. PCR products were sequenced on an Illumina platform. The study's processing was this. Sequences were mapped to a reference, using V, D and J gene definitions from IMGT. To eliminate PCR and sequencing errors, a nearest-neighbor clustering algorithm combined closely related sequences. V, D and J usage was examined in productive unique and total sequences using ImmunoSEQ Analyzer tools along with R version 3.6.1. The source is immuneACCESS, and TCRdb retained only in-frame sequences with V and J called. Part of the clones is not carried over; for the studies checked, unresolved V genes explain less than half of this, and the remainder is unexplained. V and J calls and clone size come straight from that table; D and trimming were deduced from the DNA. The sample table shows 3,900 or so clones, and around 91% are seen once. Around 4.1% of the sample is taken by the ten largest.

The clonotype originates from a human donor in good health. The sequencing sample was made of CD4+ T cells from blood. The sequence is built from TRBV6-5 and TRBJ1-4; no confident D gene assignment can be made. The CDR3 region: CASGRDAVKLFF. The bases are TGTGCCAGCGGGAGGGATGCGGTAAAACTGTTTTTT.